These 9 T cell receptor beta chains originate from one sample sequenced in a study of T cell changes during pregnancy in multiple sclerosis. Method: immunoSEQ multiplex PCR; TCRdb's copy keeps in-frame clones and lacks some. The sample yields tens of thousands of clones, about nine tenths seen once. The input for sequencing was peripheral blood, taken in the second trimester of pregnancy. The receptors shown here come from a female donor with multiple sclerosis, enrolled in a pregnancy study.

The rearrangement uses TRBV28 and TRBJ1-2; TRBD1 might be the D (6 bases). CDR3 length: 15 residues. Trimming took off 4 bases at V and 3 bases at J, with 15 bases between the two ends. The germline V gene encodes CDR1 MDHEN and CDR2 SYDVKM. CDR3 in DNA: TGTGCCAGCAGTTCCTCGAGAGAGGGGGACTATGGCTACACCTTC. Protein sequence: CASSSSREGDYGYTF.

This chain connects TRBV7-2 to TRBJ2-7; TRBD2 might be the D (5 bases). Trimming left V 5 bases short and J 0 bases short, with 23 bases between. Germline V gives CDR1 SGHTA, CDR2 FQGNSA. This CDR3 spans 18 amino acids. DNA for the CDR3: TGTGCCAGCAGCCCCGGAGTCGGACTCCCAGAACCCTCCTACGAGCAGTACTTC. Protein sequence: CASSPGVGLPEPSYEQYF.

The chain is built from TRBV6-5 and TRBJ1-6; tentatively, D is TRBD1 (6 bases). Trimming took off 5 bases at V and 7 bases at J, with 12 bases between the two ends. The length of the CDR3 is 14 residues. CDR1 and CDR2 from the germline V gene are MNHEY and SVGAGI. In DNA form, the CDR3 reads TGTGCCAGCAGTGGCGACAGGAAGAATTCACCCCTCCACTTT. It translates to CASSGDRKNSPLHF.

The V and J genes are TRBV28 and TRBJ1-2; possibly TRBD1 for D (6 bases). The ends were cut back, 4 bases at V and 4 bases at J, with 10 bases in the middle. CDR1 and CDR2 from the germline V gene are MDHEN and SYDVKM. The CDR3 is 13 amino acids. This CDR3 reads CASSSRQVYGYTF. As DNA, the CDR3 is TGTGCCAGCAGTTCCCGACAGGTCTATGGCTACACCTTC.

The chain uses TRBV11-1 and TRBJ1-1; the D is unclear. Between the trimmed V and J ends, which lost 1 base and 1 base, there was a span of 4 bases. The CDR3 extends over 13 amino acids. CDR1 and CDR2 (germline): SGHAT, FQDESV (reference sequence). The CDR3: CASSLDGNTEAFF. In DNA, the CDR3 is TGTGCCAGCAGCTTAGACGGGAACACTGAAGCTTTCTTT.

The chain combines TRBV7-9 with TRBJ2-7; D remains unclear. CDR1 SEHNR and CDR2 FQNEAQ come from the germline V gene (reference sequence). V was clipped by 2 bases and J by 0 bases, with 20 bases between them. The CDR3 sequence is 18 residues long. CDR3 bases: TGTGCCAGCAGCTTAAAGGCAGTGAGGCATTCAAACTCCTACGAGCAGTACTTC. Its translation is CASSLKAVRHSNSYEQYF.

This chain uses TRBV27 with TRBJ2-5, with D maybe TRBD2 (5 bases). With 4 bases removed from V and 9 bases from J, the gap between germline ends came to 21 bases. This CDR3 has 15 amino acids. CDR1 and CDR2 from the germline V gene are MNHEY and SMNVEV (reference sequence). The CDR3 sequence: CASSSLTFEHGAQYF. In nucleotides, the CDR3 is TGTGCCAGCAGTTCCTTAACTTTCGAGCACGGGGCCCAGTACTTC.

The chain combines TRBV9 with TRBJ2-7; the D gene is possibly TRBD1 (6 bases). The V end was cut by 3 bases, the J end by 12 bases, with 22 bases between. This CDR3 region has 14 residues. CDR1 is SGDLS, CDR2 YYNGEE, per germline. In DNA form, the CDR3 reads TGTGCCAGCAGCGCCGGGACACCTCTGGGTAGAGTGTACTTC. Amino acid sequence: CASSAGTPLGRVYF.

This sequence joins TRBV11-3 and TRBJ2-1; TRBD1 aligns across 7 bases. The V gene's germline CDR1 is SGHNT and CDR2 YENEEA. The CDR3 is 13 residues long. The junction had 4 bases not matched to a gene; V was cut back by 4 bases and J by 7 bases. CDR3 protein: CASSSTQGNEQFF. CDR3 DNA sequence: TGTGCCAGCAGCTCGACACAGGGGAATGAGCAGTTCTTC.